Included here is one TCR beta chain sequence, with context. The sample originates from a study of blood T cell repertoires in COVID-19. Study background: Specimens from acute and convalescent COVID-19 originated in the United States, Italy and Spain. PBMCs, B-cell-depleted T cells, or T cells provided the cDNA or gDNA that made up the material.

Study processing details: Amplified reference gene primers provided the basis for estimating nucleated cell counts. Clones were sequenced by immunoSEQ multiplex PCR, and TCRdb holds only the in-frame ones, with some missing. That table gives V, J and clone size, and the DNA gave D and trimming. The table records around 100,000 clones, approximately 92% of them present only once. The sample was peripheral blood. The receptor was derived from a man between 65 and 80 years old with acute or convalescent COVID-19.

The DNA for the CDR3 is TGTGCCAGCAGTTTTTCCCGGGTCGACAATGAGCAGTTCTTC. This gives the protein CASSFSRVDNEQFF. This chain joins TRBV27 and TRBJ2-1; D is undetermined. There are 14 residues in the CDR3. V lost 3 bases to trimming and J lost 5 bases, with 11 bases between them. Germline V gene sequence: CDR1 MNHEY, CDR2 SMNVEV (reference sequence).